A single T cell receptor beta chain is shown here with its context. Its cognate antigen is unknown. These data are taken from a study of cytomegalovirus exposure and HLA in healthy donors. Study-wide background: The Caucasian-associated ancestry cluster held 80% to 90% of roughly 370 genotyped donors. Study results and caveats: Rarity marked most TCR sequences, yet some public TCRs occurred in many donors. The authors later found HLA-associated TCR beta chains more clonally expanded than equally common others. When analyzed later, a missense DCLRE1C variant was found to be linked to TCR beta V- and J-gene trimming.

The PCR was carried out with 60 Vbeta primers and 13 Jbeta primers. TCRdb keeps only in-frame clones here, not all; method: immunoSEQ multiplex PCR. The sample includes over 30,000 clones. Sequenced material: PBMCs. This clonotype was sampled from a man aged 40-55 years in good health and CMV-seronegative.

The DNA for the CDR3 is TGTGCCAGCAGTCCTGGGGGGACCTGGGATGGCTACACCTTC. Amino acid sequence: CASSPGGTWDGYTF. The chain is built from TRBV28 and TRBJ1-2, with D tentatively TRBD1 (5 bases). This CDR3 comprises 14 residues. The V end lost 5 bases, the J end lost 6 bases, and 16 bases lay between the germline ends. Looked up from germline, CDR1 is MDHEN and CDR2 is SYDVKM.